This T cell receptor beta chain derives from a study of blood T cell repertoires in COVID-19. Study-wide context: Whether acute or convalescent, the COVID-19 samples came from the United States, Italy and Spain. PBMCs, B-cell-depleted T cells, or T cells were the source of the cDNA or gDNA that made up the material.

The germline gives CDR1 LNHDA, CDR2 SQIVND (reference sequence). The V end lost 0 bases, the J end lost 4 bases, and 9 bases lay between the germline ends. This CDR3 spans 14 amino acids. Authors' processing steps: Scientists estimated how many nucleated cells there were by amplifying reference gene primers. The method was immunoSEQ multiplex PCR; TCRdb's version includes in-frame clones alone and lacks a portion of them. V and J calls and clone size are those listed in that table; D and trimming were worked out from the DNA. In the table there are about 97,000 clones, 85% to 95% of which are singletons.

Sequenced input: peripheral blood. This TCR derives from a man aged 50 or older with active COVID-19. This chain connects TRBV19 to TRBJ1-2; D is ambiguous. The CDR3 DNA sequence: TGTGCCAGTAGTATAGAGAAAAAACTCTATGGCTACACCTTC. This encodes CASSIEKKLYGYTF. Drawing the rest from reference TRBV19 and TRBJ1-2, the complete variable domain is DGGITQSPKYLFRKEGQNVTLSCEQNLNHDAMYWYRQDPGQGLRLIYYSQIVNDFQKGDIAEGYSVSREKKESFPLTVTSAQKNPTAFYLCASSIEKKLYGYTFGSGTRLTVV.